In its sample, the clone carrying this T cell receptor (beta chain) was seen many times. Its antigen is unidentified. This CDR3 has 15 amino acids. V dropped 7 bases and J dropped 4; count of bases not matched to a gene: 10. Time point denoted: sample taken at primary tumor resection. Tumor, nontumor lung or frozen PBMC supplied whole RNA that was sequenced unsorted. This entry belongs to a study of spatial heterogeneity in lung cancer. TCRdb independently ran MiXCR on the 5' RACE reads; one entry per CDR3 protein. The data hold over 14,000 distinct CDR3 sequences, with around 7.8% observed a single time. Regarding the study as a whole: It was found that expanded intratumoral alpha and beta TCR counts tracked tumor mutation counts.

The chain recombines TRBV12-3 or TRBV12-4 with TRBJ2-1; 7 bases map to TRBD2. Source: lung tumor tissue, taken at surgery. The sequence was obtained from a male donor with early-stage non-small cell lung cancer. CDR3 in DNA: TGTGCCAGCACCCTGGGGCTAGCGGCGTACAATGAGCAGTTCTTC. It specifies CASTLGLAAYNEQFF.